The 8 T cell receptor beta chains below were found in one sample sequenced in a study of T cell repertoires in ileal Crohn's disease. Assay used: immunoSEQ multiplex PCR; TCRdb lists only in-frame clones, some missing. There are about 5,400 clones in the sample; around 69% occur only once, and less than 30% lies in the top ten. The time point denotes: neoterminal ileum biopsy at postoperative endoscopy, about 6 months after surgery. Sequencing was carried out using ileal tissue. These receptors all stem from an adult with Crohn's disease.

The chain joins TRBV15 to TRBJ2-2; 8 nucleotides line up with TRBD1. The CDR3 loop spans 14 amino acids. The germline CDR1 and CDR2 sequences are LNHNV and YYDKDF (reference sequence). V shed 9 bases and J 0 bases; nucleotides not matched to a gene: 3. The DNA of the CDR3 is TGTGCCACTCGGGACAGGACGAACACCGGGGAGCTGTTTTTT. It translates to CATRDRTNTGELFF.

The chain combines TRBV13 with TRBJ2-7, with TRBD1 as a possible D gene (6 bases). The germline V gene has CDR1 PRHDT and CDR2 FYEKMQ (reference sequence). This CDR3 has 14 residues. Trimming cost V 4 bases and J 4 bases, with 14 bases left between them. Here the CDR3 reads CASSSSGTTYEQYF. DNA for the CDR3: TGTGCCAGCAGCTCGTCCGGGACAACTTACGAGCAGTACTTC. The variable domain in full, completed from reference TRBV13 and TRBJ2-7, reads AAGVIQSPRHLIKEKRETATLKCYPIPRHDTVYWYQQGPGQDPQFLISFYEKMQSDKGSIPDRFSAQQFSDYHSELNMSSLELGDSALYFCASSSSGTTYEQYFGPGTRLTVT.

The chain joins TRBV5-6 to TRBJ2-1, with TRBD1 matching over 7 bases. The V gene's germline CDR1 is SGHDT and CDR2 YYEEEE. After removal of 4 bases from V and 2 bases from J, the junction contained 9 bases not matched to a gene. CDR3 length: 16 amino acids. This chain's CDR3 is CASSPRQGSTYNEQFF. In nucleotides, the CDR3 is TGTGCCAGCAGCCCGCGACAGGGTTCAACCTACAATGAGCAGTTCTTC.

CDR3 in amino acids: CASSPGSYEQYV. The CDR3, as DNA: TGTGCCAGCTCACCGGGCTCCTACGAGCAGTACGTC. The chain recombines TRBV18 with TRBJ2-7, with unresolved D. CDR3 length: 12 amino acids. Germline V gene sequence: CDR1 KGHSH, CDR2 LQKENI. Trimming took off 3 bases at V and 0 bases at J, with 3 bases between the two ends.

This clone was seen once. The rearrangement links TRBV9 to TRBJ1-3, with unresolved D. The CDR3 runs to 14 residues. V was cut by 7 bases and J by 0 bases, with 11 bases left in between. Germline-derived CDR1 and CDR2 are SGDLS and YYNGEE. The DNA of the CDR3 is TGTGCCAGCGGCAATATGCTCTCTGGAAACACCATATATTTT. This translates into CASGNMLSGNTIYF.

This chain links TRBV2 with TRBJ2-3, with 10 bases that match TRBD2. The CDR3 sequence is 15 residues long. J lost 4 bases, V lost 7 bases, and 8 bases had no gene match. In germline, CDR1 is SNHLY, CDR2 FYNNEI. CDR3 loop: CASTGTSVPPDTQYF. For the CDR3, the DNA is TGTGCCAGCACCGGGACTAGCGTACCACCAGATACGCAGTATTTT.

Details on this clone: The germline gene is not matched at one end of the junction; a read error may be the cause. The chain uses TRBV7-7 and TRBJ2-1, with 8 bases that match TRBD2. Germline loops: CDR1 SSHAT, CDR2 FNYEAQ (reference sequence). The CDR3 covers 16 residues. CDR3 protein: CASSPRGAGAVNEQFF. CDR3 DNA sequence: TGTGCTAGCAGCCCCCGAGGAGCGGGAGCGGTCAATGAGCAGTTCTTC.

The genes are TRBV19 and TRBJ1-2; the D gene is possibly TRBD1 (6 bases). Per germline, CDR1 LNHDA and CDR2 SQIVND (reference sequence). V lost 5 bases to trimming and J lost 4 bases, with 17 bases between them. This CDR3 has 15 amino acids. CDR3 protein: CASSLWTVRFYGYTF. In nucleotides, the CDR3 is TGTGCCAGTAGTCTATGGACAGTAAGATTCTATGGCTACACCTTC.